A selection of T cell receptor beta chains follows, all from one sample in a study of monozygotic twins with inflammatory bowel disease. From the 5' RACE reads, TCRdb lists one entry per CDR3 protein and no DNA. Recorded for this sample: around 210,000 distinct CDR3 sequences. The sequencing input was blood. The source of these receptors is a human donor with ulcerative colitis or Crohn's disease, or a healthy co-twin of an affected twin (not recorded which). The CDR3 runs from the conserved cysteine through the conserved F or W.

>TRBV27|TRBJ1-6
CASSLTQGRNSPLHF
>TRBV12-3/TRBV12-4|TRBJ2-2
CASRRYTGELFF
>TRBV28|TRBJ2-7
CASSLSSGSSYEQYF
>TRBV12-3/TRBV12-4|TRBJ1-6
CASSLALVGSPLHF
>TRBV6-5|TRBJ2-5
CASSYWGSELGETQYF
>TRBV20-1|TRBJ1-1
CSARDLDRSKTEAFF
>TRBV7-2|TRBJ2-7
CASSFGVGGVSSYEQYF
>TRBV7-2|TRBJ2-1
CASSLEGLVGNEQFF
>TRBV6-1|TRBJ1-2
CASRTWTGGDYGYTF
>TRBV10-3|TRBJ2-1
CAISEGLAFDEQFF
>TRBV4-3|TRBJ2-1
CASSHPPGGEGLSEQFF
>TRBV13|TRBJ1-3
CASSLSHNTIYF
>TRBV7-2|TRBJ2-5
CASTHGGGQETQYF
>TRBV12-3/TRBV12-4|TRBJ2-5
CASRTGSQETQYF
>TRBV29-1|TRBJ1-1
CSVQQMNTEAFF
>TRBV5-1|TRBJ1-2
CASSLDDSYGYTF
>TRBV12-3/TRBV12-4|TRBJ2-1
CASSSSSYNEQFF